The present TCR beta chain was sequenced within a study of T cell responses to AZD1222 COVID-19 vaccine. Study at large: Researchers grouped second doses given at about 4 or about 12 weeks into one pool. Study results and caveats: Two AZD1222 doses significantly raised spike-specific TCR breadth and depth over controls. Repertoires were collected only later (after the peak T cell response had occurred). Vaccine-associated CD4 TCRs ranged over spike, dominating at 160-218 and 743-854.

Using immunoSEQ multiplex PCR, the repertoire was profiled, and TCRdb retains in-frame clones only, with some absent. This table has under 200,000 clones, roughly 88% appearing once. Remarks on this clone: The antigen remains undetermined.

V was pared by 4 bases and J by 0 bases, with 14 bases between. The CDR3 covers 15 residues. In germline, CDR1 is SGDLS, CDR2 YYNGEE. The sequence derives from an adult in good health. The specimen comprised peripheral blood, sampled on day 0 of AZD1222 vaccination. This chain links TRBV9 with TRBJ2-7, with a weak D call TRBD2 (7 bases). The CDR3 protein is CASSRAGAHSYEQYF. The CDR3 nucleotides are TGTGCCAGCAGCCGGGCGGGGGCTCACTCCTACGAGCAGTACTTC.